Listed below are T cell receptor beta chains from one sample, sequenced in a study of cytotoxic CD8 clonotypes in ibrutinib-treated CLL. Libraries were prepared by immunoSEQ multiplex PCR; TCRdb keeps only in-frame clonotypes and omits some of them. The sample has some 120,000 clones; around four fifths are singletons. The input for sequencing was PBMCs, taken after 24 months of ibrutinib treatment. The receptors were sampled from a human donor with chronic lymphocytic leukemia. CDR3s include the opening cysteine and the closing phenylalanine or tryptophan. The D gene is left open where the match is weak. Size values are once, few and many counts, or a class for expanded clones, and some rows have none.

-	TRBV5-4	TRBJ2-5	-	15	CASSHRWDPGETQYF
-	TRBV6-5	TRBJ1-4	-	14	CASRPGPNNEKLFF
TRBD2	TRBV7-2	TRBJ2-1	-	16	CASSLVGPGRGNEQFF
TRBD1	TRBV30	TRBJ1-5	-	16	CAWTTGGADSNQPQHF
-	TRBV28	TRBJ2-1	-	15	CASSLLRDKYNEQFF
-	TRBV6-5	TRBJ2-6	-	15	CASSPLSLGANVLTF
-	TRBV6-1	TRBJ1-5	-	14	CASRENLGNQPQHF
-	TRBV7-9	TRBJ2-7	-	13	CASSRVPGYEQYF
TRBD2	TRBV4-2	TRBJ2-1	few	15	CASSLSSGGYNEQFF
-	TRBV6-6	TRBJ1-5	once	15	CASSSMGLSNQPQHF
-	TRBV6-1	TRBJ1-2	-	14	CASSEGPGNYGYTF
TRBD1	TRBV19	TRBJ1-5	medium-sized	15	CASSQLDRGNQPQHF
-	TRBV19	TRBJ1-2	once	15	CASSARLGSDYGYTF
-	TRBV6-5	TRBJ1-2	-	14	CASKVGQTTGGYTF
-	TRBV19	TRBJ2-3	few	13	CASSTSLTDTQYF
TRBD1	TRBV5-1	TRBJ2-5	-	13	CASNTGDQETQYF
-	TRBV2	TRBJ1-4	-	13	CASSETVKEKLFF
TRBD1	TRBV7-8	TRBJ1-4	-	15	CASSLAAQGGEKLFF
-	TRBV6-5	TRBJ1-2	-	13	CASSYDPNYGYTF
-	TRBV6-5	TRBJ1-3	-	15	CASRDRVLSGNTIYF
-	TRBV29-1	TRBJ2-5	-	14	CSVEDLNSQETQYF
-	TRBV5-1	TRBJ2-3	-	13	CASSYRGTDTQYF
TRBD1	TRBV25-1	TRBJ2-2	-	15	CASRRDRGSTGELFF
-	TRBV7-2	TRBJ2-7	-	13	CASSLDSSYEQYF
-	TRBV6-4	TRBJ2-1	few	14	CASSEGGPQDEQFF
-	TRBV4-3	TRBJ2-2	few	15	CASSQNGQNTGELFF
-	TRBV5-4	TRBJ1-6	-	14	CASSIRPGGSPLHF
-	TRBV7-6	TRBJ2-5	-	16	CASSLVEGRGLETQYF
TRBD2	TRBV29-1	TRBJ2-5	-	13	CSVEGWLGGAQYF
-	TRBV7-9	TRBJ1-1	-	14	CASSKNSMNTEAFF
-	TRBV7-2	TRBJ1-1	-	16	CASSTLGDTMNTEAFF
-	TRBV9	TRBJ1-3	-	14	CASSVGTVGNTIYF
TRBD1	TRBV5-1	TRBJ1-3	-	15	CASSFTGGSGNTIYF
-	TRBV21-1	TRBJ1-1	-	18	CASSKMTGGKLLNTEAFF
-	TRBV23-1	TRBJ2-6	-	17	CASSHQTQQSRANVLTF
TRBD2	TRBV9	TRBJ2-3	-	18	CASSGLGLAGGYTDTQYF
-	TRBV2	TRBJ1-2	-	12	CASPKEVGGYTF
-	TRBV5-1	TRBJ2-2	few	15	CASSHRDFPTGELFF
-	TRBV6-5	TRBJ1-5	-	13	CASSYSRGQPQHF
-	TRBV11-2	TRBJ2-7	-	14	CASDKGQGMGEQYF
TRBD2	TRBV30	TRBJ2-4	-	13	CAWTGDYKNIQYF
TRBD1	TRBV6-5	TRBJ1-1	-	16	CASSYPEGQGANEAFF
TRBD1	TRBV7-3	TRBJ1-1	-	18	CASSLTTPRTGVNTEAFF
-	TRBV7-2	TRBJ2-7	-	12	CASSLAGREQYF
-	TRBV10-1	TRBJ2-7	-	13	CASRSDPWYEQYF
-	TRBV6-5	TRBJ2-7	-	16	CASSYNAGIGSYEQYF
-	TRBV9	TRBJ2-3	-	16	CASSVTWGLDADTQYF
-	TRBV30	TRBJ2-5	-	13	CAWSVWQEGTQYF
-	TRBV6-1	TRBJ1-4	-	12	CASTVGCEKLFF